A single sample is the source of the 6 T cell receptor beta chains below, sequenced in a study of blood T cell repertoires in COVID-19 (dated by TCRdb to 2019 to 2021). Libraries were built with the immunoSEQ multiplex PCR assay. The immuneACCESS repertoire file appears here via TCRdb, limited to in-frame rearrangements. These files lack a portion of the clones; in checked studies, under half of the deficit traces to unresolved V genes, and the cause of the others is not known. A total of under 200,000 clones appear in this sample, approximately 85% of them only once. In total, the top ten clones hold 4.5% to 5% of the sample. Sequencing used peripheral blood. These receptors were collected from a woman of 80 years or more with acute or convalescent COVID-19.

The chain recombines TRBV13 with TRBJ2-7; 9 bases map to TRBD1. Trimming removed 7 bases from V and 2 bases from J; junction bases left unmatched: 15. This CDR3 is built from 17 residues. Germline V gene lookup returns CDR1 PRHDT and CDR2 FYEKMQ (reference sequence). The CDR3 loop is CASNIEGGQGLAYEQYF. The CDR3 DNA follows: TGTGCCAGCAACATAGAAGGGGGACAGGGCCTAGCCTACGAGCAGTACTTC.

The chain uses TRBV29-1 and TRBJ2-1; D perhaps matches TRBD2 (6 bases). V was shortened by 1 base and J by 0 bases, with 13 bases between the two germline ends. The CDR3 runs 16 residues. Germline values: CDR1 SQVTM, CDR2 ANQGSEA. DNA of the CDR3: TGCAGCGTTGAAGTTGGGACCGGGAGCTCCTACAATGAGCAGTTCTTC. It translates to CSVEVGTGSSYNEQFF.

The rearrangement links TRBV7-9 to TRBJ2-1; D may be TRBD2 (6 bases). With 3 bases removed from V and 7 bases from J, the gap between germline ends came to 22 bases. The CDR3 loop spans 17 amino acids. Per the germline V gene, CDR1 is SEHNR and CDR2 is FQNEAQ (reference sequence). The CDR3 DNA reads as TGTGCCAGCAGCTTGACCCTGGGGCTAGCGACCACAAATGAGCAGTTCTTC. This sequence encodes CASSLTLGLATTNEQFF.

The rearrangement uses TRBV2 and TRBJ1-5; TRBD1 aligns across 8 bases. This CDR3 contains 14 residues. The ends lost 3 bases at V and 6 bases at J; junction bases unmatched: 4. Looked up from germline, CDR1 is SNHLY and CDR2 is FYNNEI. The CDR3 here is CASSDSTGGQPQHF. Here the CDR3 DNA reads TGTGCCAGCAGTGATAGCACAGGGGGTCAGCCCCAGCATTTT.

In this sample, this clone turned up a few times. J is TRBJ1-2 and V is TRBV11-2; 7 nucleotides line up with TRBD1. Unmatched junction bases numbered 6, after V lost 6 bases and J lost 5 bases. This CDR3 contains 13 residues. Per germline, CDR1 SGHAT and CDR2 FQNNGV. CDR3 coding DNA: TGTGCCAGCAGGTCGGGACAGCAATATGGCTACACCTTC. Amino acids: CASRSGQQYGYTF.

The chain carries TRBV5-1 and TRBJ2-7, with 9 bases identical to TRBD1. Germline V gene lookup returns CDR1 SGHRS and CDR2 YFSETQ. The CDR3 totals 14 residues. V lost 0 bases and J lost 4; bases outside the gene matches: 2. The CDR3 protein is CASSLDRGLYEQYF. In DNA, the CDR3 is TGCGCCAGCAGCTTGGACAGGGGGCTGTACGAGCAGTACTTC.